The entry below gives a single T cell receptor (beta chain) sequence along with its context. Antigen unknown. The junction had 3 bases not matched to a gene; V was cut back by 1 base and J by 3 bases. CDR1 and CDR2 from the germline V gene are SGHTA and FQGNSA. The CDR3 covers 15 residues. Unique molecular identifiers had been added to the TCR beta cDNA libraries. It was from roughly 0.93 to 9.6 million T cells that some 500,000 cDNA molecules came. TCRdb re-called the PCR reads with MiXCR, one entry per CDR3 protein. The repertoire consists of around 400,000 distinct CDR3 sequences, with 30% to 40% occurring once and the leading ten covering approximately 7.7%. The source of the sample is a study of post-analysis software for immune sequencing data. General study results and limits: Under the F measure, samples that were prepared in one batch clustered strongly together. Four or five TRBV segments, TRBV5-6, TRBV5-1 and TRBV20-1 among them, were found more frequent in patients than controls. People with multiple sclerosis had a significantly lower normalized Chao1 diversity than controls did.

The chain uses TRBV7-2 and TRBJ2-1, with 7 nucleotides matching TRBD2. This receptor was taken from a girl aged 2-10 years with multiple sclerosis. Sequenced material: blood. The CDR3 DNA is TGTGCCAGCAGCTTAGTCTGCGGGGGCTACAATGAGCAGTTCTTC. Its translation is CASSLVCGGYNEQFF. The whole variable domain, remainder taken from reference TRBV7-2 and TRBJ2-1, is GAGVSQSPSNKVTEKGKDVELRCDPISGHTALYWYRQSLGQGLEFLIYFQGNSAPDKSGLPSDRFSAERTGGSVSTLTIQRTQQEDSAVYLCASSLVCGGYNEQFFGPGTRLTVL.